Following are 17 T cell receptor beta chains from one sample sequenced in a study of T cell clones after liver transplantation. Generated by immunoSEQ multiplex PCR, the TCRdb table keeps only in-frame clones and is missing some. The table includes tens of thousands of clones, roughly three quarters detected once. Specimen: CD4+ T cells from blood, collected at the 22-month timepoint. The receptor source for this set is a human patient who received a liver transplant. The T cells may come from the graft donor.

The sample holds a few counts of this clone. V is TRBV9 and J is TRBJ1-6, with TRBD1 matching 8 bases. Germline V gene sequence: CDR1 SGDLS, CDR2 YYNGEE. V was clipped by 2 bases and J by 3 bases; unmatched bases: 4. This CDR3 spans 16 amino acids. The CDR3, as DNA: TGTGCCAGCAGCGTGACGACAGGGGACTATAATTCACCCCTCCACTTT. Protein sequence: CASSVTTGDYNSPLHF.

This clone has just a few counts. The chain employs TRBV6-5 and TRBJ1-3; unclear D gene. Germline V gives CDR1 MNHEY, CDR2 SVGAGI. This CDR3 has 16 amino acids. Trimming left V 0 bases short and J 0 bases short, with 9 bases between. The CDR3 bases are TGTGCCAGCAGTTACTCCCGGCCGAGCTCTGGAAACACCATATATTTT. This encodes CASSYSRPSSGNTIYF.

The chain recombines TRBV28 with TRBJ1-4, with D possibly being TRBD1 (6 bases). Trimming took off 5 bases at V and 6 bases at J, with 13 bases between the two ends. The CDR3 spans 14 residues. The germline V gene has CDR1 MDHEN and CDR2 SYDVKM. In DNA, the CDR3 is TGTGCCAGCAGTCAATCAGGGGCAGATGAAAAACTGTTTTTT. Translation: CASSQSGADEKLFF.

The table lists this clone with a few counts. V gene TRBV7-9 combines with J gene TRBJ2-3, with 7 bases fitting TRBD2. The V and J ends lost 3 bases and 9 bases, in that order; junction bases with no gene match: 3. This CDR3 region has 12 residues. CDR1 and CDR2 (germline): SEHNR, FQNEAQ (reference sequence). The CDR3 DNA reads TGTGCCAGCAGCTTGGGGGGGAACACGCAGTATTTT. It translates to CASSLGGNTQYF. Based on the CDR3 plus reference TRBV7-9 and TRBJ2-3, the full variable domain is DTGVSQNPRHKITKRGQNVTFRCDPISEHNRLYWYRQTLGQGPEFLTYFQNEAQLEKSRLLSDRFSAERPKGSFSTLEIQRTEQGDSAMYLCASSLGGNTQYFGPGTRLTVL.

This chain links TRBV27 with TRBJ1-6, with TRBD1 identical over 9 bases. Germline V gene data show CDR1 as MNHEY and CDR2 as SMNVEV (reference sequence). The CDR3 covers 14 residues. V trimming: 6 bases; J trimming: 5 bases; junction bases outside the gene matches: 2. CDR3 in DNA: TGTGCCAGCAGGACAGGGGGGAATAATTCACCCCTCCACTTT. Translated: CASRTGGNNSPLHF.

The V and J genes are TRBV19 and TRBJ1-1, with 9 bases matching TRBD1. Trimming removed 6 bases from V and 1 base from J; junction bases left unmatched: 9. The CDR3 is 16 amino acids. Germline values: CDR1 LNHDA, CDR2 SQIVND (reference sequence). The CDR3 DNA is TGTGCCAGTAGCCCCATAGGGACAGGGTGGAACACTGAAGCTTTCTTT. It codes for CASSPIGTGWNTEAFF.

V usage is TRBV6-5 and J usage is TRBJ2-5, with D perhaps TRBD2 (5 bases). The length of the CDR3 is 15 residues. Germline V gene sequence: CDR1 MNHEY, CDR2 SVGAGI. With 6 bases removed from V and 4 bases from J, the gap between germline ends came to 18 bases. The CDR3 loop is CASSRGLPPGETQYF. The CDR3 bases are TGTGCCAGCAGCCGAGGACTTCCCCCAGGAGAGACCCAGTACTTC.

The chain is built from TRBV28 and TRBJ2-2; D call uncertain. Germline CDR1 is MDHEN and CDR2 is SYDVKM. Trimming removed 2 bases from V and 6 bases from J, with 10 bases in between. The CDR3 covers 14 residues. CDR3 region: CASSLIIRAGELFF. In DNA, the CDR3 is TGTGCCAGCAGTTTAATCATCCGGGCCGGGGAGCTGTTTTTT.

The chain links TRBV6-5 to TRBJ1-1; D is ambiguous. Between the trimmed V and J ends, which lost 7 bases and 1 base, there was a span of 10 bases. The germline V gene has CDR1 MNHEY and CDR2 SVGAGI. This CDR3 spans 13 amino acids. The DNA for the CDR3 is TGTGCCAGCACCAAGGAGAGGAACACTGAAGCTTTCTTT. Translated: CASTKERNTEAFF.

V gene TRBV11-2 combines with J gene TRBJ1-1; D gene uncertain. CDR3 size: 12 residues. Trimming left V 0 bases short and J 4 bases short, with 3 bases between. In germline, CDR1 is SGHAT, CDR2 FQNNGV. The CDR3 region has the DNA TGTGCCAGCAGCTTAGAGTTCACTGAAGCTTTCTTT. Translating it yields CASSLEFTEAFF. The full variable domain, in which reference TRBV11-2 and TRBJ1-1 provide the parts outside the CDR3, is EAGVAQSPRYKIIEKRQSVAFWCNPISGHATLYWYQQILGQGPKLLIQFQNNGVVDDSQLPKDRFSAERLKGVDSTLKIQPAKLEDSAVYLCASSLEFTEAFFGQGTRLTVV.

The chain has TRBV19 and TRBJ1-2; D uncertain. The CDR3 is 12 amino acids. In germline, CDR1 is LNHDA, CDR2 SQIVND (reference sequence). V lost 1 base, J lost 6 bases, and 6 bases lay in between. The CDR3 loop is CASSIGENGYTF. DNA for the CDR3: TGTGCCAGTAGTATAGGGGAGAATGGCTACACCTTC. Together with reference TRBV19 and TRBJ1-2, the CDR3 gives the full variable domain: DGGITQSPKYLFRKEGQNVTLSCEQNLNHDAMYWYRQDPGQGLRLIYYSQIVNDFQKGDIAEGYSVSREKKESFPLTVTSAQKNPTAFYLCASSIGENGYTFGSGTRLTVV.

The rearrangement uses TRBV7-2 and TRBJ2-7; TRBD1 agrees at 9 bases. Germline V gene sequence: CDR1 SGHTA, CDR2 FQGNSA. With 5 bases clipped from V and 2 bases from J, the junction kept 10 bases outside the gene matches. The CDR3 has 16 residues. CDR3 residues: CASSLPRRTGAYEQYF. The CDR3 DNA follows: TGTGCCAGCAGCCTCCCGCGCCGGACAGGGGCCTACGAGCAGTACTTC. Full variable domain (remainder filled in from reference TRBV7-2 and TRBJ2-7): GAGVSQSPSNKVTEKGKDVELRCDPISGHTALYWYRQSLGQGLEFLIYFQGNSAPDKSGLPSDRFSAERTGGSVSTLTIQRTQQEDSAVYLCASSLPRRTGAYEQYFGPGTRLTVT.

V is TRBV7-9 and J is TRBJ2-2, with 7 bases fitting TRBD1. Germline CDR1 reads SEHNR; CDR2 reads FQNEAQ (reference sequence). The CDR3 is 17 amino acids. J lost 3 bases, V lost 4 bases, and 11 bases had no gene match. The DNA for the CDR3 is TGTGCCAGCAGCTGGGGCGGTCAGGGGGACCACACCGGGGAGCTGTTTTTT. Translation: CASSWGGQGDHTGELFF.

This chain links TRBV19 with TRBJ2-1; 10 bases match TRBD1. V lost 1 base and J lost 2; bases outside the gene matches: 2. There are 16 residues in the CDR3. CDR1 is LNHDA, CDR2 SQIVND, per germline (reference sequence). CDR3 loop: CASSIAGTGAYNEQFF. CDR3 DNA sequence: TGTGCCAGTAGTATAGCCGGGACAGGGGCCTACAATGAGCAGTTCTTC.

Of note for this clone: Mismatch with germline at one junction end may stem from a read error. The chain is built from TRBV7-9 and TRBJ1-1; 8 bases align to TRBD1. The germline CDR1 and CDR2 sequences are SEHNR and FQNEAQ (reference sequence). This CDR3 has 16 amino acids. CDR3: CASSLVVGQGNTEAFF. The CDR3, as DNA: TGTGCCAGCAGTTTAGTTGTCGGACAGGGGAACACTGAAGCTTTCTTT.

This sequence joins TRBV28 and TRBJ1-5, with D possibly TRBD1 on 5 matching bases. This CDR3 comprises 15 residues. The V end lost 6 bases, the J end lost 0 bases, and 12 bases lay between the germline ends. Germline V gene data show CDR1 as MDHEN and CDR2 as SYDVKM. The CDR3 DNA reads TGTGCCAGCAGGTCTACAGGTGTTAGCAATCAGCCCCAGCATTTT. Translating gives CASRSTGVSNQPQHF.

Only a few counts were recorded for this clone. V gene TRBV7-2 combines with J gene TRBJ1-2, with a tentative D call TRBD1 (5 bases). Germline V gene data show CDR1 as SGHTA and CDR2 as FQGNSA. This CDR3 has 14 residues. Deletions cut 5 bases from V and 1 base from J, with 11 bases between. The chain's CDR3 is CASSDRQSNYGYTF. The DNA of the CDR3 is TGTGCCAGCAGCGACCGACAGAGTAACTATGGCTACACCTTC.